Listed below are T cell receptor beta chains from one sample, sequenced in a study of T-cell memory formation after mild COVID-19. TCRdb reprocessed the 5' RACE reads with MiXCR, giving one entry per CDR3 protein. The table lists tens of thousands of distinct CDR3 sequences, more than 12% of them singletons. Sequencing was done on a sample of PBMCs or a T cell subset sorted from them (not recorded which). Receptors originate from a man aged 18 to 30 who had mild COVID-19 (a few samples of this study predate the infection). Cell type and time point are not known. CDR3s include the opening cysteine and the closing phenylalanine or tryptophan. Fields, in order: V gene, J gene, D gene, clone size, CDR3 protein, CDR3 DNA. A D gene is named only where the DNA matches it firmly. Size is stated for part of the rows, as once, few or many counts, or as a class when the clone is expanded.

>TRBV9|TRBJ2-7|.|.
CASSAGIHYEQYF
TGTGCCAGCAGCGCCGGGATACACTACGAGCAGTACTTC
>TRBV6-2/TRBV6-3|TRBJ1-5|.|.
CASSTGENQPQHF
TGTGCCAGCAGTACGGGGGAGAATCAGCCCCAGCATTTT
>TRBV4-2|TRBJ2-7|TRBD2|few
CASSQTSGGPYEQYF
TGTGCCAGCAGCCAAACTAGCGGGGGGCCTTACGAGCAGTACTTC
>TRBV28|TRBJ2-3|TRBD2|.
CASSLLAGEGADTQYF
TGTGCCAGCAGTCTGCTAGCGGGGGAAGGGGCAGATACGCAGTATTTT
>TRBV20-1|TRBJ2-5|.|many
CSARVLAAYQETQYF
TGCAGTGCTAGAGTCTTAGCAGCGTACCAAGAGACCCAGTACTTC
>TRBV7-2|TRBJ2-7|.|.
CASSPRSWAYEQYF
TGTGCCAGCAGCCCACGGAGCTGGGCTTACGAGCAGTACTTC
>TRBV29-1|TRBJ2-7|.|few
CSVVFRSSYEQYF
TGCAGCGTTGTTTTTAGAAGCTCCTACGAGCAGTACTTC
>TRBV6-5|TRBJ2-1|.|.
CASSYSARDDEQFF
TGTGCCAGCAGTTACTCGGCAAGAGATGATGAGCAGTTCTTC
>TRBV7-2|TRBJ2-3|TRBD2|.
CASSLPTSGGTDTQYF
TGTGCCAGCAGCTTACCGACTAGCGGGGGCACAGATACGCAGTATTTT
>TRBV29-1|TRBJ2-3|.|many
CSVEDMGNTDTQYF
TGCAGCGTTGAAGATATGGGCAACACAGATACGCAGTATTTT
>TRBV9|TRBJ2-2|TRBD2|few
CASSLGTSGGIGELFF
TGTGCCAGCAGCCTCGGGACTAGCGGGGGGATCGGGGAGCTGTTTTTT
>TRBV6-1|TRBJ1-5|.|few
CASSEAGTTPYSNQPQHF
TGTGCCAGCAGTGAAGCGGGGACAACCCCTTATAGCAATCAGCCCCAGCATTTT
>TRBV7-9|TRBJ2-2|TRBD1|.
CASRPDRGPGELFF
TGTGCCAGCAGACCCGACAGGGGGCCCGGGGAGCTGTTTTTT
>TRBV7-9|TRBJ1-6|.|.
CASSLAQGGNSPLHF
TGTGCCAGCAGCCTTGCGCAGGGCGGTAATTCACCCCTCCACTTT
>TRBV29-1|TRBJ2-7|.|.
CSARGTVNYEQYF
TGCAGCGCCCGGGGGACAGTAAATTACGAGCAGTACTTC
>TRBV4-2|TRBJ1-2|.|few
CASSQDRPNYGYTF
TGTGCCAGCAGCCAGGACCGACCTAACTATGGCTACACCTTC
>TRBV7-8|TRBJ2-1|TRBD2|many
CASSPSGGTTSYNEQFF
TGTGCCAGCAGCCCTAGCGGGGGCACTACCTCCTACAATGAGCAGTTCTTC
>TRBV5-6|TRBJ2-1|TRBD1|.
CASSWVGTGGTGNEQFF
TGTGCCAGCAGCTGGGTTGGGACAGGGGGCACCGGCAATGAGCAGTTCTTC
>TRBV27|TRBJ2-7|.|.
CASSFNSGEQYF
TGTGCCAGCAGTTTCAACTCCGGGGAGCAGTACTTC
>TRBV5-6|TRBJ1-5|.|.
CASSWGFDQPQHF
TGTGCCAGCAGTTGGGGTTTTGATCAGCCCCAGCATTTT
>TRBV6-6|TRBJ2-3|TRBD2|many
CASSPRLAGETDTQYF
TGTGCCAGCAGTCCGCGACTAGCGGGGGAGACAGATACGCAGTATTTT
>TRBV4-1|TRBJ1-2|.|.
CASRSPGPIYGYTF
TGCGCCAGCAGGTCCCCGGGACCGATCTATGGCTACACCTTC
>TRBV12-3/TRBV12-4|TRBJ1-2|.|few
CASTHPGYGYTF
TGTGCCAGCACCCACCCAGGGTATGGCTACACCTTC
>TRBV19|TRBJ1-1|TRBD1|many
CASSAPRGPATEAFF
TGTGCCAGTAGTGCGCCCAGGGGGCCGGCCACTGAAGCTTTCTTT
>TRBV12-3/TRBV12-4|TRBJ1-2|.|.
CASRSFTGYGYTF
TGTGCCAGCAGATCCTTTACGGGGTATGGCTACACCTTC
>TRBV10-1|TRBJ2-4|TRBD1|few
CASSEWRDRGNIQYF
TGCGCCAGCAGTGAGTGGCGGGACAGGGGGAACATTCAGTACTTC
>TRBV7-9|TRBJ2-5|.|many
CASSLDPETQYF
TGTGCCAGCAGCCTTGACCCAGAGACCCAGTACTTC
>TRBV12-3/TRBV12-4|TRBJ1-4|.|few
CASSFFQDHEKLFF
TGTGCCAGCAGTTTTTTCCAAGATCACGAAAAACTGTTTTTT
>TRBV4-3|TRBJ2-1|.|.
CASSQDMGNEQFF
TGCGCCAGCAGCCAAGACATGGGCAATGAGCAGTTCTTC